This T cell receptor (beta chain) appears in the sequencing data of a study of beta chain features in type 1 diabetes. At the level of the study: Similarity in age, gender and cell yields was seen between patients and healthy donors. Study-level points and caveats: More deletions and fewer insertions at VDJ junctions were found in patients with type 1 diabetes.

Germline V gene sequence: CDR1 SSHAT, CDR2 FNYEAQ (reference sequence). This CDR3 comprises 17 residues. V lost 0 bases, J lost 0 bases, and 5 bases stayed unmatched. The whole isolated RNA underwent reverse transcription, so sequencing captured expressed TCRB transcripts. The data were produced by immunoSEQ multiplex PCR, yet TCRdb's version contains in-frame clones alone and is incomplete. The sample has over 350,000 clones, around 16% seen once. As to this clone: Antigen unknown.

The clonotype was recovered from a woman younger than 30 in good health. The chain employs TRBV7-7 and TRBJ2-3; 8 bases fit TRBD2. Sequences were obtained from naive CD4+ T cells from blood. CDR3 loop: CASSLAAPSGSTDTQYF. Written as DNA, the CDR3 is TGTGCCAGCAGCTTAGCTGCTCCTAGCGGGAGCACAGATACGCAGTATTTT.